A selection of T cell receptor beta chains follows, all from one sample in a study of vaccination effects on CD4 cells after COVID-19. These receptors have no identified antigens. The data were produced by immunoSEQ multiplex PCR, yet TCRdb's version contains in-frame clones alone and is incomplete. The repertoire holds about 63,000 clones, with about 80% as singletons. Sequenced material: CD4+ T cells from PBMCs cultured with HCoV-OC43 spike peptides, taken before COVID-19 vaccination. All receptors come from a human donor who received a COVID-19 vaccine. CDR3s include the opening cysteine and the closing phenylalanine or tryptophan. A D gene is named only where the DNA matches it firmly. A clone size is listed for some rows: how often the clone was seen (once, few, many), or a class if it is expanded.

j_call: TRBJ2-2
v_call: TRBV2
d_call: .
cdr3_length: 14
clone_size: few
cdr3_nt: TGTGCCAGCAGCCGGGACTTTAACACCGGGGAGCTGTTTTTT
cdr3_aa: CASSRDFNTGELFF

j_call: TRBJ1-2
v_call: TRBV5-1
d_call: TRBD1
cdr3_length: 14
clone_size: .
cdr3_nt: TGCGCCAGCAGCCCGACGGGGACAGACTATGGCTACACCTTC
cdr3_aa: CASSPTGTDYGYTF

j_call: TRBJ2-1
v_call: TRBV11-2
d_call: TRBD2
cdr3_length: 19
clone_size: .
cdr3_nt: TGTGCCAGCAGCTCGGGCGCGGGGACTAGCGGGAGCTCCTACAATGAGCAGTTCTTC
cdr3_aa: CASSSGAGTSGSSYNEQFF

j_call: TRBJ1-6
v_call: TRBV21-1
d_call: .
cdr3_length: 16
clone_size: .
cdr3_nt: TGTGCCAGCAGCCCCTCAGGGGGCGGAAATAATTCACCCCTCCACTTT
cdr3_aa: CASSPSGGGNNSPLHF

j_call: TRBJ2-6
v_call: TRBV10-3
d_call: .
cdr3_length: 18
clone_size: .
cdr3_nt: TGTGCCATCAGTGTAAGATCAGGGGTCAGCTCTGGGGCCAACGTCCTGACTTTC
cdr3_aa: CAISVRSGVSSGANVLTF

j_call: TRBJ1-5
v_call: TRBV27
d_call: TRBD1
cdr3_length: 16
clone_size: once
cdr3_nt: TGTGCCAGCAGTTCCAACAGGGGCGGTAGCAATCAGCCCCAGCATTTT
cdr3_aa: CASSSNRGGSNQPQHF

j_call: TRBJ2-2
v_call: TRBV4-3
d_call: .
cdr3_length: 17
clone_size: .
cdr3_nt: TGCGCCAGCAGCCAAGAGGGTCAGGGGTTGAACACCGGGGAGCTGTTTTTT
cdr3_aa: CASSQEGQGLNTGELFF

j_call: TRBJ2-3
v_call: TRBV4-1
d_call: TRBD2
cdr3_length: 16
clone_size: .
cdr3_nt: TGCGCCAGCAGCCGTGAGGGAGCGGGGAACACAGATACGCAGTATTTT
cdr3_aa: CASSREGAGNTDTQYF

j_call: TRBJ2-3
v_call: TRBV24-1
d_call: .
cdr3_length: 15
clone_size: .
cdr3_nt: TGTGCCACCAGTGATGGCAGGCTGATCACAGATACGCAGTATTTT
cdr3_aa: CATSDGRLITDTQYF

j_call: TRBJ2-2
v_call: TRBV27
d_call: .
cdr3_length: 14
clone_size: .
cdr3_nt: TGTGCCAGCAGTAACCAGGGATGGTACGGGGAGCTGTTTTTT
cdr3_aa: CASSNQGWYGELFF

j_call: TRBJ2-3
v_call: TRBV7-2
d_call: .
cdr3_length: 14
clone_size: .
cdr3_nt: TGTGCCAGCAGCGCCCGAGGCCCGTCAGATACGCAGTATTTT
cdr3_aa: CASSARGPSDTQYF

j_call: TRBJ2-5
v_call: TRBV6-5
d_call: .
cdr3_length: 13
clone_size: .
cdr3_nt: TGTGCCAGCGCGGGACAGTGGGCAGAGACCCAGTACTTC
cdr3_aa: CASAGQWAETQYF

j_call: TRBJ1-1
v_call: TRBV27
d_call: .
cdr3_length: 15
clone_size: .
cdr3_nt: TGTGCCAGCAGTTCATATAACCTGGGGCACACTGAAGCTTTCTTT
cdr3_aa: CASSSYNLGHTEAFF

j_call: TRBJ2-3
v_call: TRBV4-1
d_call: TRBD2
cdr3_length: 18
clone_size: .
cdr3_nt: TGCGCCAGCAGCCAAGGGTTCGGGAGGGCAGGGACTACAGATACGCAGTATTTT
cdr3_aa: CASSQGFGRAGTTDTQYF

j_call: TRBJ2-3
v_call: TRBV5-1
d_call: .
cdr3_length: 15
clone_size: .
cdr3_nt: TGCGCCAGCAGCTTGCAGGGTGACCGTGAAGATACGCAGTATTTT
cdr3_aa: CASSLQGDREDTQYF

j_call: TRBJ2-2
v_call: TRBV30
d_call: .
cdr3_length: 14
clone_size: .
cdr3_nt: TGTGCCTGGAGAAGGGCGTCGAACACCGGGGAGCTGTTTTTT
cdr3_aa: CAWRRASNTGELFF

j_call: TRBJ2-2
v_call: TRBV7-9
d_call: .
cdr3_length: 15
clone_size: .
cdr3_nt: TGTGCCAGCAGCTTAGCTTCAGGGTGGCGCGGGGAGCTGTTTTTT
cdr3_aa: CASSLASGWRGELFF

j_call: TRBJ1-1
v_call: TRBV11-2
d_call: .
cdr3_length: 12
clone_size: .
cdr3_nt: TGTGCCAGCAGCTTATTCGGCACTGAAGCTTTCTTT
cdr3_aa: CASSLFGTEAFF

j_call: TRBJ1-4
v_call: TRBV28
d_call: .
cdr3_length: 15
clone_size: .
cdr3_nt: TGTGCCAGCAGTCCCTCTCCGGGGACTAATGAAAAACTGTTTTTT
cdr3_aa: CASSPSPGTNEKLFF

j_call: TRBJ2-5
v_call: TRBV10-2
d_call: .
cdr3_length: 15
clone_size: .
cdr3_nt: TGCGCCAGCAGTGAAGGGGGGCCGGGACAAGAGACCCAGTACTTC
cdr3_aa: CASSEGGPGQETQYF

j_call: TRBJ2-3
v_call: TRBV4-1
d_call: .
cdr3_length: 15
clone_size: .
cdr3_nt: TGCGCCAGCAGCCAAAGACAGTTATACACAGATACGCAGTATTTT
cdr3_aa: CASSQRQLYTDTQYF

j_call: TRBJ1-1
v_call: TRBV7-8
d_call: TRBD1
cdr3_length: 13
clone_size: few
cdr3_nt: TGTGCCAGCAGGAGGACAGGGAACACTGAAGCTTTCTTT
cdr3_aa: CASRRTGNTEAFF

j_call: TRBJ2-4
v_call: TRBV5-1
d_call: TRBD2
cdr3_length: 16
clone_size: .
cdr3_nt: TGCGCCAGCAGCTTCGGTAGCGGGGGGGCCGGAAACATTCAGTACTTC
cdr3_aa: CASSFGSGGAGNIQYF

j_call: TRBJ2-1
v_call: TRBV7-8
d_call: .
cdr3_length: 15
clone_size: few
cdr3_nt: TGTGCCAGCAGACCAGGGGTAGCGAGGAACAATGAGCAGTTCTTC
cdr3_aa: CASRPGVARNNEQFF

j_call: TRBJ1-3
v_call: TRBV10-1
d_call: TRBD1
cdr3_length: 15
clone_size: .
cdr3_nt: TGCGCCAGCAGAGCAGGGACAGACTCTGGAAACACCATATATTTT
cdr3_aa: CASRAGTDSGNTIYF

j_call: TRBJ2-2
v_call: TRBV19
d_call: TRBD1
cdr3_length: 15
clone_size: .
cdr3_nt: TGTGCCAGTAGAACGGGACAGCCGAACACCGGGGAGCTGTTTTTT
cdr3_aa: CASRTGQPNTGELFF

j_call: TRBJ1-4
v_call: TRBV2
d_call: .
cdr3_length: 13
clone_size: .
cdr3_nt: TGTGCCAGTAGCGCGGCGACTAATGAAAAACTGTTTTTT
cdr3_aa: CASSAATNEKLFF

j_call: TRBJ2-1
v_call: TRBV6-5
d_call: .
cdr3_length: 13
clone_size: .
cdr3_nt: TGTGCCTCCCTTGGAGCATCCTACAATGAGCAGTTCTTC
cdr3_aa: CASLGASYNEQFF

j_call: TRBJ1-1
v_call: TRBV7-9
d_call: TRBD1
cdr3_length: 12
clone_size: few
cdr3_nt: TGTGCCAGCAGCTCCGGGGACAGTGAAGCTTTCTTT
cdr3_aa: CASSSGDSEAFF

j_call: TRBJ2-3
v_call: TRBV2
d_call: .
cdr3_length: 14
clone_size: .
cdr3_nt: TGTGCCAGCAGTGACGGGGTTTCAGGGAATACGCAGTATTTT
cdr3_aa: CASSDGVSGNTQYF

j_call: TRBJ1-1
v_call: TRBV9
d_call: .
cdr3_length: 13
clone_size: .
cdr3_nt: TGTGCCAGCAGCCCCAACCCGAACACTGAAGCTTTCTTT
cdr3_aa: CASSPNPNTEAFF

j_call: TRBJ1-2
v_call: TRBV2
d_call: .
cdr3_length: 14
clone_size: .
cdr3_nt: TGTGCCAGCAGTCAAACAGGATCGGGAAGTGGCTACACCTTC
cdr3_aa: CASSQTGSGSGYTF

j_call: TRBJ1-1
v_call: TRBV25-1
d_call: .
cdr3_length: 13
clone_size: .
cdr3_nt: TGTGCCAGCAGTGAATTTGACAACCGACGAGCTTTCTTT
cdr3_aa: CASSEFDNRRAFF

j_call: TRBJ1-5
v_call: TRBV7-7
d_call: .
cdr3_length: 16
clone_size: .
cdr3_nt: TGTGCCAGCAGTTCCCTACCCAGGGATCGAATAGGGCCCCAGCATTTT
cdr3_aa: CASSSLPRDRIGPQHF

j_call: TRBJ2-3
v_call: TRBV28
d_call: TRBD1
cdr3_length: 15
clone_size: .
cdr3_nt: TGTGCCATCCAGGGGACAGCTTATAGCACAGATACGCAGTATTTT
cdr3_aa: CAIQGTAYSTDTQYF

j_call: TRBJ1-1
v_call: TRBV5-5
d_call: .
cdr3_length: 13
clone_size: .
cdr3_nt: TGTGCCAGCAGCTCCTACACGGTCACTGAAGCTTTCTTT
cdr3_aa: CASSSYTVTEAFF

j_call: TRBJ2-3
v_call: TRBV25-1
d_call: .
cdr3_length: 15
clone_size: .
cdr3_nt: TGTGCCAGCAGAACAGAGTGCATTAGCGCAGATACGCAGTATTTT
cdr3_aa: CASRTECISADTQYF

j_call: TRBJ2-3
v_call: TRBV5-6
d_call: .
cdr3_length: 14
clone_size: once
cdr3_nt: TGTGCCAGCAGCTTCCGGCTACACACAGATACGCAGTATTTT
cdr3_aa: CASSFRLHTDTQYF

j_call: TRBJ2-5
v_call: TRBV7-3
d_call: TRBD2
cdr3_length: 16
clone_size: .
cdr3_nt: TGTGCCAGCAGCTCCTCTTTAGCGGGGGGCCAAGAGACCCAGTACTTC
cdr3_aa: CASSSSLAGGQETQYF

j_call: TRBJ2-1
v_call: TRBV24-1
d_call: TRBD2
cdr3_length: 15
clone_size: .
cdr3_nt: TGTGCCACCAGTGATTTTAAAGGGACTAGCCATGAGCAGTTCTTC
cdr3_aa: CATSDFKGTSHEQFF

j_call: TRBJ1-2
v_call: TRBV20-1
d_call: .
cdr3_length: 12
clone_size: few
cdr3_nt: TGCAGTGCTAGTAGAGGGCTCTATGGCTACACCTTC
cdr3_aa: CSASRGLYGYTF

j_call: TRBJ1-1
v_call: TRBV18
d_call: TRBD1
cdr3_length: 14
clone_size: .
cdr3_nt: TGTGCCAGCTCGCTCGACAGGGAGAACACTGAAGCTTTCTTT
cdr3_aa: CASSLDRENTEAFF

j_call: TRBJ1-1
v_call: TRBV6-5
d_call: TRBD1
cdr3_length: 15
clone_size: few
cdr3_nt: TGTGCCAGCAGTCCCGGGACAGGGAGATGGACTGAAGCTTTCTTT
cdr3_aa: CASSPGTGRWTEAFF

j_call: TRBJ1-2
v_call: TRBV7-2
d_call: .
cdr3_length: 14
clone_size: .
cdr3_nt: TGTGCCAGCAGCTTAGGGGGATTCGTCTATGGCTACACCTTC
cdr3_aa: CASSLGGFVYGYTF

j_call: TRBJ2-5
v_call: TRBV27
d_call: .
cdr3_length: 15
clone_size: .
cdr3_nt: TGTGCCAGCAGTTCAAGACATTCCAGCGGGGAGACCCAGTACTTC
cdr3_aa: CASSSRHSSGETQYF

j_call: TRBJ2-4
v_call: TRBV12-3/TRBV12-4
d_call: .
cdr3_length: 13
clone_size: once
cdr3_nt: TGTGCCAGCAGTCTTCTGCCCAAAAACATTCAGTACTTC
cdr3_aa: CASSLLPKNIQYF

j_call: TRBJ1-2
v_call: TRBV7-2
d_call: TRBD1
cdr3_length: 15
clone_size: .
cdr3_nt: TGTGCCAGCAGCGTTAGCCGGGACAGGGCGTATGGCTACACCTTC
cdr3_aa: CASSVSRDRAYGYTF

j_call: TRBJ2-1
v_call: TRBV4-3
d_call: .
cdr3_length: 15
clone_size: .
cdr3_nt: TGCGCCAGCAGCCAACTCGCGGATACCTACAATGAGCAGTTCTTC
cdr3_aa: CASSQLADTYNEQFF

j_call: TRBJ2-3
v_call: TRBV7-2
d_call: .
cdr3_length: 12
clone_size: .
cdr3_nt: TGTGCCAGCAGCTTAGCGGAAGATACGCAGTATTTT
cdr3_aa: CASSLAEDTQYF

j_call: TRBJ1-1
v_call: TRBV18
d_call: .
cdr3_length: 15
clone_size: .
cdr3_nt: TGTGCCAGCTCACCGCTCCGGGACATGAACACTGAAGCTTTCTTT
cdr3_aa: CASSPLRDMNTEAFF

j_call: TRBJ1-1
v_call: TRBV5-1
d_call: .
cdr3_length: 14
clone_size: .
cdr3_nt: TGCGCCAGCAGCTTGCTGGGACTCGGGACTGAAGCTTTCTTT
cdr3_aa: CASSLLGLGTEAFF

j_call: TRBJ1-5
v_call: TRBV30
d_call: .
cdr3_length: 13
clone_size: few
cdr3_nt: TGTGCCTGGAGTGGACAGGGCAATCAGCCCCAGCATTTT
cdr3_aa: CAWSGQGNQPQHF

j_call: TRBJ1-4
v_call: TRBV29-1
d_call: .
cdr3_length: 13
clone_size: .
cdr3_nt: TGCAGCGTTGAATTGCAGGGAAATGAAAAACTGTTTTTT
cdr3_aa: CSVELQGNEKLFF

j_call: TRBJ1-1
v_call: TRBV24-1
d_call: TRBD1
cdr3_length: 15
clone_size: .
cdr3_nt: TGTGCCACCAGTGACCCCCGGACAGGGAACACTGAAGCTTTCTTT
cdr3_aa: CATSDPRTGNTEAFF

j_call: TRBJ2-5
v_call: TRBV6-2/TRBV6-3
d_call: .
cdr3_length: 14
clone_size: .
cdr3_nt: TGTGCCAGCAGTCCAACAGGAAGCCAAGAGACCCAGTACTTC
cdr3_aa: CASSPTGSQETQYF

j_call: TRBJ2-1
v_call: TRBV7-3
d_call: TRBD1
cdr3_length: 14
clone_size: .
cdr3_nt: TGTGCCAGCAGCCCGACAGGGGCAAAGGATGAGCAGTTCTTC
cdr3_aa: CASSPTGAKDEQFF

j_call: TRBJ1-1
v_call: TRBV7-9
d_call: .
cdr3_length: 11
clone_size: .
cdr3_nt: TGTGCCAGCCGGAGGAACACTGAAGCTTTCTTT
cdr3_aa: CASRRNTEAFF

j_call: TRBJ1-4
v_call: TRBV6-4
d_call: .
cdr3_length: 15
clone_size: .
cdr3_nt: TGTGCCCCCAGGGTAGGGAGGACACCCTGTGAAAAACTGTTTTTT
cdr3_aa: CAPRVGRTPCEKLFF